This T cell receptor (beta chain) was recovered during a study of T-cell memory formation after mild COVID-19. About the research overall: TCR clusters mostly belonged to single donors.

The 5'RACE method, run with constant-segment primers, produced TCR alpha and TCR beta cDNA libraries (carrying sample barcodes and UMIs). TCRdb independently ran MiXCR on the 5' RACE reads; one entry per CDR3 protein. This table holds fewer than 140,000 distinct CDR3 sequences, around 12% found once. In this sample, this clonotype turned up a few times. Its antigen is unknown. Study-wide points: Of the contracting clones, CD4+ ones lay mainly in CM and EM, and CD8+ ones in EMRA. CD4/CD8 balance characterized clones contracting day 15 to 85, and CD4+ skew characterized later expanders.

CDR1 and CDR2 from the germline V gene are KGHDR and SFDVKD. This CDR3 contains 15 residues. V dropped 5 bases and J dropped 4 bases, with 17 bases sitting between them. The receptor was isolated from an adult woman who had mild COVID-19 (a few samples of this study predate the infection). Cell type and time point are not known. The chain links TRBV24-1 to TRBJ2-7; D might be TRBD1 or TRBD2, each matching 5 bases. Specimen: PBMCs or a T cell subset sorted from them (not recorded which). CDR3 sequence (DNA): TGTGCCACCAGTGCCCCTCGGGACGGATTATACGAGCAGTACTTC. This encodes CATSAPRDGLYEQYF.